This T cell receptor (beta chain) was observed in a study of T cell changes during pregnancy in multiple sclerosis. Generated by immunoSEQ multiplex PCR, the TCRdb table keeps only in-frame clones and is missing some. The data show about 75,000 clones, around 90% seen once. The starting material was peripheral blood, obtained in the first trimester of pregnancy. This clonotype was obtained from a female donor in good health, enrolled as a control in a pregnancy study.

The DNA of the CDR3 is TGCGCCACCACAAGCGGGGCGAACACCGGGGAGCTGTTTTTT. This gives the protein CATTSGANTGELFF. This chain joins TRBV4-1 and TRBJ2-2; 7 bases are a match to TRBD2. With V trimmed by 10 bases and J by 0 bases, 5 bases remained unmatched. There are 14 residues in the CDR3. Looked up from germline, CDR1 is MGHRA and CDR2 is YSYEKL.